Listed below are T cell receptor beta chains from one sample, sequenced in a study of identical twins. TCRdb re-called the 5' RACE reads with MiXCR, one entry per CDR3 protein. The sample holds nearly 650,000 distinct CDR3 sequences, 7% to 7.5% seen once. These data also formed part of another study, on yellow fever vaccine responses in identical twins.

Sequenced: PBMCs. Source of these receptors: a woman aged 18-29 years in good health. CDR3s include the opening cysteine and the closing phenylalanine or tryptophan.

v_call cdr3_aa
TRBV29-1 CSVERSGTYEQYF
TRBV12-3/TRBV12-4 CASSGRDSGADEQFF
TRBV15 CATGGASTDTQYF
TRBV12-3/TRBV12-4 CASSRTLRTSGRVADTQYF
TRBV15 CATSRGPVLGQDGYTF
TRBV27 CASRSSPTGNGYTF
TRBV21-1 CASSKSLGPSETGELFF
TRBV5-1 CASSSGPSRGDTQYF
TRBV10-3 CAISPTAVGYTF
TRBV12-3/TRBV12-4 CASRPSGKETQYF
TRBV12-3/TRBV12-4 CASSLAGGYNSPLHF
TRBV11-2 CASSLVVAGGPGANVLTF
TRBV7-9 CASSLAGGTEHF
TRBV28 CASSPRLEKNEQFF
TRBV20-1 CSANWVSTEAFF
TRBV4-2 CASSQTVWANVLTF
TRBV10-2 CASSEYLNEQYF
TRBV5-1 CASSSRTGTANNEQFF
TRBV28 CASSSPGLAGAGNEQFF
TRBV29-1 CSVEDFVGGQIETQYF
TRBV7-9 CASWDTSPLDTQYF
TRBV4-2 CASSLMTLSGGGDEQFF
TRBV12-3/TRBV12-4 CASSLAGTASYEQYF
TRBV29-1 CSVEDRTSGRGFGQYF
TRBV11-2 CASSPSLGVQETQYF
TRBV27 CASSFLVAGGPLYF
TRBV4-1 CASSQGGTSETGELFF
TRBV10-2 CASSVSRTDTQYF
TRBV18 CASSPGTGLYYEQYF
TRBV12-3/TRBV12-4 CASSRENTEAFF
TRBV12-3/TRBV12-4 CASSLQGGSSGELFF
TRBV28 CASSSPGLGRETTYEQYF
TRBV20-1 CSAPYGTDPYNEQFF
TRBV6-5 CASSYSAASNQPQHF
TRBV20-1 CSARSLETVTGELFF
TRBV20-1 CSATPSGGAYNEQFF
TRBV6-2/TRBV6-3 CASSGDQHNEQEQFF
TRBV2 CAGGIGGAQGGELFF
TRBV3-1 CASSPQTSGTYNEQFF
TRBV12-3/TRBV12-4 CASSPISNTGELFF
TRBV20-1 CSARDLRTDIYSNQPQHF
TRBV28 CASRPGTSGGYNEQFF
TRBV7-8 CASNIRGGTSGRLTYEQYF